The 20 T cell receptor beta chains reported below all come from one sample, sequenced in a study of OX40 agonist ivuxolimab in advanced cancers. Produced via immunoSEQ multiplex PCR; TCRdb's table is partial and in-frame only. The data show 75,000 to 100,000 clones, roughly 90% seen once. The source material was CD4+ or CD8+ T cells sorted from blood, sampled in a trial of the OX40 agonist ivuxolimab. The receptors shown here come from an adult with an advanced solid tumor such as melanoma, head and neck, liver or kidney cancer.

This clone came up a few times. The chain uses TRBV29-1 and TRBJ2-1; no clear D gene. The CDR3 totals 11 residues. In germline, CDR1 is SQVTM, CDR2 ANQGSEA. The V and J ends lost 8 bases and 2 bases respectively, with 7 bases between them. CDR3 protein: CSTQTYNEQFF. CDR3 coding DNA: TGCAGCACTCAGACCTACAATGAGCAGTTCTTC.

This rearrangement joins TRBV5-1 to TRBJ2-5, with 7 bases fitting TRBD2. V shed 0 bases and J 4 bases; nucleotides not matched to a gene: 9. Germline V gives CDR1 SGHRS, CDR2 YFSETQ. The CDR3 contains 16 residues. CDR3 DNA: TGCGCCAGCAGCTTGGGGGCTAGCGGACAAAGAGAGACCCAGTACTTC. As protein: CASSLGASGQRETQYF.

The count of this clone is one. The genes are TRBV9 and TRBJ1-3; no definite D call. With 1 base removed from V and 4 bases from J, the gap between germline ends came to 15 bases. Germline lookup yields CDR1 SGDLS and CDR2 YYNGEE. The CDR3 covers 16 residues. The CDR3 here is CASSVLSGLGGNTIYF. The CDR3 nucleotides are TGTGCCAGCAGCGTACTTTCCGGCCTGGGAGGAAACACCATATATTTT. Filled out from reference TRBV9 and TRBJ1-3, the complete variable domain reads DSGVTQTPKHLITATGQRVTLRCSPRSGDLSVYWYQQSLDQGLQFLIQYYNGEERAKGNILERFSAQQFPDLHSELNLSSLELGDSALYFCASSVLSGLGGNTIYFGEGSWLTVV.

V and J are TRBV28 and TRBJ2-7; 14 positions match TRBD2. J gave up 1 base and V 5 bases, and 13 bases lay outside the gene matches. CDR1 is MDHEN and CDR2 is SYDVKM in the germline V gene. The CDR3 consists of 19 residues. The CDR3: CASSPILTSGRARSYEQYF. CDR3 bases: TGTGCCAGCAGTCCTATACTGACTAGCGGGAGGGCCCGTTCCTACGAGCAGTACTTC. The full variable domain, its missing parts supplied by reference TRBV28 and TRBJ2-7, is DVKVTQSSRYLVKRTGEKVFLECVQDMDHENMFWYRQDPGLGLRLIYFSYDVKMKEKGDIPEGYSVSREKKERFSLILESASTNQTSMYLCASSPILTSGRARSYEQYFGPGTRLTVT.

The V gene is TRBV29-1, the J gene TRBJ2-2; 7 bases are shared with TRBD2. Trimming removed 8 bases from V and 4 bases from J; junction bases left unmatched: 7. Germline V gene data show CDR1 as SQVTM and CDR2 as ANQGSEA. CDR3 length: 13 amino acids. The CDR3 nucleotides are TGCAGCCACTCTGGGGGGGGCACCGGGGAGCTGTTTTTT. Its translation is CSHSGGGTGELFF.

The rearrangement joins TRBV10-3 to TRBJ2-7; no clear D. CDR1 is ENHRY, CDR2 SYGVKD, per germline. This CDR3 contains 11 residues. V lost 6 bases to trimming and J lost 3 bases, with 6 bases between them. This CDR3 is CAIRESYEQYF. The DNA for the CDR3 is TGTGCCATCAGAGAGAGCTACGAGCAGTACTTC.

The chain carries TRBV5-1 and TRBJ1-2; D is unclear. V gave up 1 base and J gave up 0 bases, with 7 bases separating them. This CDR3 has 14 residues. Germline V lookup: CDR1 SGHRS, CDR2 YFSETQ. CDR3 loop: CASSLSNPNYGYTF. The CDR3 coding sequence is TGCGCCAGCAGCTTGTCAAACCCTAACTATGGCTACACCTTC.

The V and J genes are TRBV5-1 and TRBJ1-1; 9 nucleotides match TRBD1. V shed 0 bases, J shed 5 bases, and the junction held 2 bases outside the gene matches. CDR3 length equals 14 residues. Germline assignment: CDR1 SGHRS and CDR2 YFSETQ. The CDR3 DNA reads TGCGCCAGCAGCTTGGGCGGACAGGGGACTGAAGCTTTCTTT. Its translation is CASSLGGQGTEAFF. Combining the CDR3 with reference TRBV5-1 and TRBJ1-1 gives the whole variable domain KAGVTQTPRYLIKTRGQQVTLSCSPISGHRSVSWYQQTPGQGLQFLFEYFSETQRNKGNFPGRFSGRQFSNSRSEMNVSTLELGDSALYLCASSLGGQGTEAFFGQGTRLTVV.

The chain combines TRBV6-1 with TRBJ2-7; no clear D gene. Germline V lookup: CDR1 MNHNS, CDR2 SASEGT. Between the trimmed V and J ends, which lost 1 base and 2 bases, there was a span of 21 bases. This CDR3 has 18 residues. CDR3 in DNA: TGTGCCAGCAGTGAAGGAACCACGAGTTATGAAGATCCCTACGAGCAGTACTTC. Protein sequence: CASSEGTTSYEDPYEQYF.

This sequence joins TRBV5-6 and TRBJ2-1, with unresolved D. Germline assignment: CDR1 SGHDT and CDR2 YYEEEE. This CDR3 comprises 11 residues. The V end lost 4 bases, the J end lost 4 bases, and 3 bases lay between the germline ends. CDR3 region: CASSTYNEQFF. CDR3 nucleotides: TGTGCCAGCAGCACGTACAATGAGCAGTTCTTC.

The gene calls are TRBV5-1 and TRBJ1-4; D possibly corresponds to TRBD1 (5 bases). The CDR3 runs to 14 residues. V dropped 3 bases and J dropped 7 bases, with 13 bases sitting between them. Looked up from germline, CDR1 is SGHRS and CDR2 is YFSETQ. The CDR3 DNA reads as TGCGCCAGCAGCTCCCGGGGTGGGGGTGAAAAACTGTTTTTT. Translating gives CASSSRGGGEKLFF.

CDR3 coding DNA: TGTGCCAGCAGCGGTGGATACTCTGGGGCCAACGTCCTGACTTTC. Amino acids: CASSGGYSGANVLTF. J is TRBJ2-6 and V is TRBV9, with D unclear. Germline assignment: CDR1 SGDLS and CDR2 YYNGEE. CDR3 size: 15 residues. Deletions cut 3 bases from V and 0 bases from J, with 7 bases between.

This sequence joins TRBV5-1 and TRBJ2-5; 8 bases map to TRBD1. Germline lookup yields CDR1 SGHRS and CDR2 YFSETQ. CDR3 length: 15 residues. After removal of 7 bases from V and 5 bases from J, the junction contained 13 bases not matched to a gene. In DNA form, the CDR3 reads TGCGCCAGCCAAGCCCTCTCAGGGGGCTTCGAGACCCAGTACTTC. It codes for CASQALSGGFETQYF. Together with reference TRBV5-1 and TRBJ2-5, the CDR3 gives the full variable domain: KAGVTQTPRYLIKTRGQQVTLSCSPISGHRSVSWYQQTPGQGLQFLFEYFSETQRNKGNFPGRFSGRQFSNSRSEMNVSTLELGDSALYLCASQALSGGFETQYFGPGTRLLVL.

J is TRBJ2-7 and V is TRBV27; D possibly corresponds to TRBD1 (6 bases). Trimming shortened V by 8 bases and J by 8 bases, and 16 bases separated the two germline ends. The V gene's germline CDR1 is MNHEY and CDR2 SMNVEV (reference sequence). The CDR3 covers 12 residues. CDR3 in DNA: TGTGCCAGCCGACAGGCCTACGAGCAGCAGTACTTC. Translation: CASRQAYEQQYF.

CDR3 region: CASSQQLNTEAFF. The CDR3 nucleotides are TGCGCCAGCAGTCAACAGCTGAACACTGAAGCTTTCTTT. The chain has TRBV10-1 and TRBJ1-1; D is uncertain. V lost 5 bases and J lost 0, with 7 bases in between. The CDR3 has 13 amino acids. Per germline, CDR1 WNHNN and CDR2 SYGVQD (reference sequence).

This sequence joins TRBV7-2 and TRBJ2-1; TRBD1 aligns across 8 bases. Unmatched junction bases numbered 17, after V lost 5 bases and J lost 11 bases. Germline V gives CDR1 SGHTA, CDR2 FQGNSA. The CDR3 has 16 residues. CDR3 nucleotides: TGTGCCAGCAGCCAAAGGACAGGGATTGGCGGGACCAAGCAGTTCTTC. As protein: CASSQRTGIGGTKQFF.

The gene calls are TRBV19 and TRBJ2-7, with TRBD2 matching 8 bases. The CDR3 loop spans 15 amino acids. V trimming: 3 bases; J trimming: 2 bases; junction bases outside the gene matches: 6. The germline V gene has CDR1 LNHDA and CDR2 SQIVND (reference sequence). CDR3 region: CASSISASGPYEQYF. CDR3 coding DNA: TGTGCCAGTAGTATCTCGGCTAGCGGGCCCTACGAGCAGTACTTC.

The rearrangement joins TRBV6-1 to TRBJ2-5, with TRBD2 matching 14 bases. With V trimmed by 3 bases and J by 7 bases, 4 bases remained unmatched. Germline V CDR1 and CDR2: MNHNS, SASEGT. The CDR3 length is 15 residues. The DNA for the CDR3 is TGTGCCAGCAGTGAGGGACTAGCGGGGGATGGGACCCAGTACTTC. It specifies CASSEGLAGDGTQYF.

This clone has more than one count but fewer than ten. This rearrangement joins TRBV20-1 to TRBJ1-1, with D possibly TRBD1 on 5 matching bases. The V gene lost 7 bases and the J gene lost 1 base, with 7 bases spanning the gap. Germline V gene lookup returns CDR1 DFQATT and CDR2 SNEGSKA (reference sequence). The CDR3 covers 11 residues. Here the CDR3 DNA reads TGCAGTGTCGACAGGAACACTGAAGCTTTCTTT. Amino acid sequence: CSVDRNTEAFF.

The chain uses TRBV27 and TRBJ1-5, with a possible D match to TRBD1 (5 bases). Trimming removed 6 bases from V and 1 base from J, with 10 bases in between. Germline CDR1 and CDR2: MNHEY and SMNVEV (reference sequence). The CDR3 consists of 14 residues. The CDR3 sequence is CASRARDSNQPQHF. CDR3 nucleotides: TGTGCCAGCAGGGCCCGGGACAGCAATCAGCCCCAGCATTTT.